Shown below are 23 T cell receptor beta chains from a single sample sequenced in a study of T cells in Graves' hyperthyroidism and ophthalmopathy. The source material, RNA transcripts, was used to amplify TCR beta CDR3 regions. TCR CDR3 regions were first amplified by RT-PCR with HTBI primers. TCRdb passed the multiplex PCR reads through MiXCR, listing each CDR3 protein once. Here the sample spans roughly 570,000 distinct CDR3 sequences, around 42% being singletons. What was sequenced was peripheral blood or thyroid tissue (not recorded which). These receptors were obtained from a woman younger than 35 with Graves' hyperthyroidism.

This clonotype was observed many times. The rearrangement uses TRBV12-5 and TRBJ2-5, with D possibly called TRBD1 or TRBD2 (5 bases each). This CDR3 is 16 amino acids long. Germline values: CDR1 LGHNT, CDR2 FRNRAP. The V and J ends lost 6 bases and 0 bases respectively, with 17 bases between them. The CDR3 region is CASGRVGDAYQETQYF. In nucleotides, the CDR3 is TGTGCTAGTGGCCGGGTAGGGGACGCGTACCAAGAGACCCAGTACTTC. The full variable domain, its missing parts supplied by reference TRBV12-5 and TRBJ2-5, is DARVTQTPRHKVTEMGQEVTMRCQPILGHNTVFWYRQTMMQGLELLAYFRNRAPLDDSGMPKDRFSAEMPDATLATLKIQPSEPRDSAVYFCASGRVGDAYQETQYFGPGTRLLVL.

This clonotype was found many times. One base away lies a much larger clone, so this may be a sequencing read error. The chain has TRBV2 and TRBJ2-6; possibly TRBD1 for D (5 bases). Per the germline V gene, CDR1 is SNHLY and CDR2 is FYNNEI. V was cut by 5 bases and J by 5 bases, with 13 bases left in between. The CDR3 is 15 amino acids. The DNA of the CDR3 is TGTGCCAGCAGTTTTACAGGAACTAGGGCCAACGTCCTGACTTTC. Its protein product is CASSFTGTRANVLTF. Supplemented by reference TRBV2 and TRBJ2-6, the full variable domain reads EPEVTQTPSHQVTQMGQEVILRCVPISNHLYFYWYRQILGQKVEFLVSFYNNEISEKSEIFDDQFSVERPDGSNFTLKIRSTKLEDSAMYFCASSFTGTRANVLTFGAGSRLTVL.

The chain combines TRBV27 with TRBJ2-7; D call uncertain. The V gene lost 5 bases and the J gene lost 0 bases, with 8 bases spanning the gap. The CDR3 covers 13 residues. The germline CDR1 and CDR2 sequences are MNHEY and SMNVEV (reference sequence). The CDR3 nucleotides read TGTGCCAGCAGTCGTATCGACTCCTACGAGCAGTACTTC. It is translated as CASSRIDSYEQYF.

The chain couples TRBV7-9 to TRBJ1-2; no definite D call. The CDR3 is 13 amino acids. Germline CDR1 SEHNR, CDR2 FQNEAQ (reference sequence). V lost 2 bases, J lost 6 bases, and 10 bases lay in between. The chain's CDR3 is CASSLKGADGYTF. DNA of the CDR3: TGTGCCAGCAGCTTAAAAGGAGCAGATGGCTACACCTTC.

This clonotype was counted ten times or more. This chain links TRBV20-1 with TRBJ2-7, with 14 nucleotides matching TRBD2. V shed 6 bases and J 4 bases; nucleotides not matched to a gene: 8. The germline V gene encodes CDR1 DFQATT and CDR2 SNEGSKA (reference sequence). This CDR3 is 15 amino acids long. CDR3 DNA: TGCAGTGCAAACGTAGGGACTAGCGGGAGTTACGAGCAGTACTTC. It encodes CSANVGTSGSYEQYF.

The chain joins TRBV15 to TRBJ2-1, with D tentatively TRBD2 (6 bases). The V gene lost 2 bases and the J gene lost 2 bases, with 10 bases spanning the gap. The CDR3 spans 15 residues. Germline-derived CDR1 and CDR2 are LNHNV and YYDKDF (reference sequence). The CDR3 bases are TGTGCCACCAGCAGAACCCGGGAGCCCTACAATGAGCAGTTCTTC. Encoded protein: CATSRTREPYNEQFF.

Concerning this clonotype itself: A much larger clonotype is one base distant, so this may be a read error. The J gene is TRBJ2-7, the V gene TRBV20-1; 10 bases are a match to TRBD2. The germline V gene encodes CDR1 DFQATT and CDR2 SNEGSKA (reference sequence). The CDR3 spans 15 residues. J was trimmed by 3 bases and V by 7 bases; bases with no gene match: 12. CDR3 in DNA: TGCAGTGTTCTTAGCGGGAGGATCTCTCGCTACGAGCAGTACTTC. Its protein product is CSVLSGRISRYEQYF.

This clonotype was picked up many times. The chain couples TRBV4-2 to TRBJ2-5; 7 bases align to TRBD1. This CDR3 comprises 14 residues. Germline V lookup: CDR1 LGHNA, CDR2 YNFKEQ. V lost 1 base to trimming and J lost 5 bases; unmatched junction nucleotides: 4. The CDR3, as DNA: TGTGCCAGCAGCCAAGGACAGGGTGTGGAGACCCAGTACTTC. Protein sequence: CASSQGQGVETQYF.

This clonotype has a count of ten or more. The rearrangement uses TRBV6-2 or TRBV6-3 and TRBJ1-5; D gene uncertain. With 2 bases removed from V and 1 base from J, the gap between germline ends came to 9 bases. Looked up from germline, CDR1 is MNHEY and CDR2 is SVGEGT. The CDR3 totals 15 residues. The CDR3 here is CASSYGRWSNQPQHF. The CDR3 DNA reads TGTGCCAGCAGTTACGGACGTTGGAGCAATCAGCCCCAGCATTTT.

A remark on this clonotype: Germline is not matched at one junction end, which may reflect a read error. The chain combines TRBV2 with TRBJ2-7; maybe TRBD2 (5 bases). This CDR3 has 12 residues. In germline, CDR1 is SNHLY, CDR2 FYNNEI. CDR3 in DNA: TGTCCCAGCACGTTCGGGATCTACGAGCAGTACTTC. This sequence encodes CPSTFGIYEQYF.

This chain's CDR3 is CASSEPQGPSYGYTF. CDR3 sequence (DNA): TGCGCCAGCAGTGAACCACAGGGGCCTAGCTATGGCTACACCTTC. The rearrangement joins TRBV10-1 to TRBJ1-2, with TRBD1 identical over 7 bases. CDR3 length: 15 amino acids. V lost 3 bases and J lost 4; bases outside the gene matches: 8. CDR1 WNHNN and CDR2 SYGVQD come from the germline V gene (reference sequence).

The chain joins TRBV29-1 to TRBJ2-7; 8 bases fit TRBD1. The CDR3 covers 15 residues. The V gene's germline CDR1 is SQVTM and CDR2 ANQGSEA. Trimming removed 3 bases from V and 3 bases from J; junction bases left unmatched: 10. The CDR3 spells CSVEVPDRVNYEQYF. CDR3 DNA sequence: TGCAGCGTTGAGGTCCCGGACAGGGTGAACTACGAGCAGTACTTC.

The table lists this clonotype with a few counts. One junction end does not reproduce the germline sequence, and a read error may be involved. J is TRBJ1-4 and V is TRBV7-8; D gene uncertain. Germline V lookup: CDR1 SGHVS, CDR2 FQNEAQ. The CDR3 spans 15 residues. CDR3 in amino acids: CASSQDWATNEKLFF. The CDR3 region has the DNA TGCGCCAGCAGCCAAGACTGGGCAACTAATGAAAAACTGTTTTTT.

This clonotype was detected a few times. Here the CDR3 DNA reads TGTGCCAGCAGTATAAGGCGCCAAGGAGGCTACACCTTC. It encodes CASSIRRQGGYTF. V and J are TRBV2 and TRBJ1-2; no definite D call. Germline V CDR1 and CDR2: SNHLY, FYNNEI. The CDR3 spans 13 residues. V dropped 5 bases and J dropped 8 bases, with 15 bases sitting between them.

The rearrangement joins TRBV24-1 to TRBJ2-7; possible D gene TRBD2, 6 bases. V dropped 4 bases and J dropped 7 bases, with 13 bases sitting between them. CDR1 is KGHDR and CDR2 is SFDVKD in the germline V gene. CDR3 size: 13 residues. The CDR3 spells CATSEAGPGEQYF. The CDR3 DNA is TGTGCCACCAGTGAAGCGGGCCCCGGAGAGCAGTACTTC.

This clonotype was recorded at least ten times. A single base separates this from a much larger clone, so it may be a read error. V usage is TRBV20-1 and J usage is TRBJ2-5; D is unresolved. V was shortened by 4 bases and J by 1 base, with 7 bases between the two germline ends. The CDR3 is 12 amino acids. Per germline, CDR1 DFQATT and CDR2 SNEGSKA (reference sequence). CDR3 sequence: CSATRGQETQYF. Here the CDR3 DNA reads TGCAGTGCTACTAGAGGCCAAGAGACCCAGTACTTC.

As regards this clonotype: One junction end disagrees with the germline gene, perhaps due to a read error. The chain recombines TRBV15 with TRBJ1-5; 7 bases match TRBD1. The germline gives CDR1 LNHNV, CDR2 YYDKDF (reference sequence). This CDR3 spans 18 amino acids. The CDR3 bases are TGTGCCACCGGCAGAGGGATCAACAGGGGAGGAAGCAATCAGCCCCAGCATTTT. It encodes CATGRGINRGGSNQPQHF.

The chain uses TRBV29-1 and TRBJ1-2; 10 bases map to TRBD1. The CDR3 has 14 residues. The J segment lost 6 bases and the V segment lost 0 bases, leaving 4 bases of the junction unmatched. Germline-derived CDR1 and CDR2 are SQVTM and ANQGSEA. DNA of the CDR3: TGCAGCGTTGAAGATCGGGACAGGGGCCATGGCTACACCTTC. The encoded protein is CSVEDRDRGHGYTF.

For this clonotype: Since a much larger clone is just one base distant, this may be a read error. This chain links TRBV7-9 with TRBJ2-5, with TRBD2 as a possible D gene (5 bases). With 5 bases removed from V and 4 bases from J, the gap between germline ends came to 17 bases. Per the germline V gene, CDR1 is SEHNR and CDR2 is FQNEAQ (reference sequence). The CDR3 consists of 15 residues. The CDR3 sequence is CASSPPRNRGETQYF. The CDR3 region has the DNA TGTGCCAGCAGCCCCCCCCGTAATCGGGGAGAGACCCAGTACTTC. Filled out from reference TRBV7-9 and TRBJ2-5, the complete variable domain reads DTGVSQNPRHKITKRGQNVTFRCDPISEHNRLYWYRQTLGQGPEFLTYFQNEAQLEKSRLLSDRFSAERPKGSFSTLEIQRTEQGDSAMYLCASSPPRNRGETQYFGPGTRLLVL.

On this clonotype itself: A much larger clone lies a single base off, so this may be a read error. V gene TRBV14 combines with J gene TRBJ2-7, with a weak D call TRBD2 (6 bases). The germline V gene has CDR1 SGHDN and CDR2 FVKESK. The CDR3 runs to 16 residues. The germline V and J ends were trimmed by 6 bases and 1 base, with 19 bases remaining between them. CDR3: CASSLLRTNGSYEQYF. The CDR3 coding sequence is TGTGCCAGCAGTCTACTAAGGACTAACGGATCCTACGAGCAGTACTTC.

This chain links TRBV20-1 with TRBJ1-1; 8 positions agree with TRBD1. J lost 5 bases, V lost 7 bases, and 12 bases had no gene match. From germline, CDR1 is DFQATT and CDR2 SNEGSKA (reference sequence). The CDR3 runs 14 residues. The CDR3 DNA sequence: TGCAGTGTCAGACAGGGGCAGGGAGTTACTGAAGCTTTCTTT. Encoded protein: CSVRQGQGVTEAFF.

The chain uses TRBV19 and TRBJ2-7; D gene uncertain. Trimming shortened V by 3 bases and J by 2 bases, and 20 bases separated the two germline ends. Germline V gene data show CDR1 as LNHDA and CDR2 as SQIVND (reference sequence). This CDR3 is built from 17 residues. The CDR3: CASSIWTKRDTTYEQYF. The CDR3 coding sequence is TGTGCCAGTAGTATCTGGACCAAGAGAGACACCACCTACGAGCAGTACTTC.

J is TRBJ1-2 and V is TRBV12-3 or TRBV12-4, with TRBD1 as a possible D gene (5 bases). Trimming took 2 bases from V and 3 from J, leaving 25 bases between them. The CDR3 runs to 19 residues. The CDR3 bases are TGTGCCAGCAGTTTAAAGACAAAGAGGCAGGGTGAGAATTACTATGGCTACACCTTC. Protein product: CASSLKTKRQGENYYGYTF.